The present entry profiles one T cell receptor beta chain with its context. Its cognate antigen is unknown. V trimming: 9 bases; J trimming: 4 bases; junction bases outside the gene matches: 7. CDR1 and CDR2 from the germline V gene are LNHDA and SQIVND (reference sequence). The CDR3 sequence is 13 residues long. The entry originates in a study of cytomegalovirus exposure and HLA in healthy donors. Across the whole study: Unique TCRs numbering roughly 85 million, obtained from HLA-typed donors, made up an early data release.

General study findings and limits: Upon later analysis, TCR association rates were observed to vary by HLA locus, being highest for DRB1 and lowest for HLA-C.

PCR involved 60 Vbeta and 13 Jbeta primers. This table comes from immunoSEQ multiplex PCR, and its TCRdb copy is limited to in-frame clones, with some not included. The table records some 110,000 clones, over 8% of them present only once. This chain joins TRBV19 and TRBJ1-2, with 8 bases fitting TRBD1. The sequence was collected from a man aged 25-45 years in good health and CMV-seronegative. Material: PBMCs. In DNA form, the CDR3 reads TGTGCCAGCTCAGGGGGCGCGTTCTATGGCTACACCTTC. Amino acid sequence: CASSGGAFYGYTF.